The 19 T cell receptor beta chains listed next were all sequenced from one sample in a study of blood T cell repertoires in COVID-19. Using immunoSEQ multiplex PCR, the repertoire was profiled, and TCRdb retains in-frame clones only, with some absent. The sample lists approximately 450,000 clones, approximately 92% occurring once. Sequenced input: PBMCs or T cells enriched from blood (not recorded which). The receptors were sampled from a man aged 30-40 years who had recovered from COVID-19.

The V and J genes are TRBV5-1 and TRBJ1-6; D ambiguous. Germline V gene lookup returns CDR1 SGHRS and CDR2 YFSETQ. V dropped 2 bases and J dropped 9 bases, with 21 bases sitting between them. The CDR3 is made up of 17 amino acids. The CDR3 spells CASSFGPHGGGGSPLHF. Here the CDR3 DNA reads TGCGCCAGCAGCTTCGGCCCCCACGGTGGTGGAGGTTCACCCCTCCACTTT. Filled out from reference TRBV5-1 and TRBJ1-6, the complete variable domain reads KAGVTQTPRYLIKTRGQQVTLSCSPISGHRSVSWYQQTPGQGLQFLFEYFSETQRNKGNFPGRFSGRQFSNSRSEMNVSTLELGDSALYLCASSFGPHGGGGSPLHFGNGTRLTVT.

This chain joins TRBV10-1 and TRBJ2-2, with D tentatively TRBD1 (5 bases). V shed 2 bases and J shed 1 base, with 8 bases lying between them. This CDR3 region has 15 residues. Germline V gives CDR1 WNHNN, CDR2 SYGVQD (reference sequence). The CDR3 bases are TGCGCCAGCAGTGAGGCCCAGGGGAACACCGGGGAGCTGTTTTTT. Protein: CASSEAQGNTGELFF.

The V and J genes are TRBV5-1 and TRBJ2-2; D is unclear. Germline V gene sequence: CDR1 SGHRS, CDR2 YFSETQ. This CDR3 is built from 15 residues. The V gene lost 0 bases and the J gene lost 4 bases, with 10 bases spanning the gap. Written as DNA, the CDR3 is TGCGCCAGCAGCTTGGCCACGGCAGGCACCGGGGAGCTGTTTTTT. Translation: CASSLATAGTGELFF.

In the case of this clone: Within the sample, other DNA sequences also encode this same CDR3. The chain combines TRBV11-2 with TRBJ2-1, with 8 bases fitting TRBD1. Germline CDR1 reads SGHAT; CDR2 reads FQNNGV. CDR3 size: 15 residues. J lost 0 bases, V lost 5 bases, and 3 bases had no gene match. The CDR3 DNA reads as TGTGCCAGCAGCCTCGGACAGGGCTCCTACAATGAGCAGTTCTTC. As protein: CASSLGQGSYNEQFF.

This chain links TRBV5-1 with TRBJ2-2, with D possibly TRBD1 on 6 matching bases. Germline V gives CDR1 SGHRS, CDR2 YFSETQ. The CDR3 sequence is 14 residues long. Trimming took 4 bases from V and 6 from J, leaving 13 bases between them. In nucleotides, the CDR3 is TGCGCCAGCAGCCCAGGGGTGGATTCCGGGGAGCTGTTTTTT. It encodes CASSPGVDSGELFF.

This chain's CDR3 is CASSPDSYNEQFF. The CDR3 region has the DNA TGCGCCAGCAGCCCAGACTCTTACAATGAGCAGTTCTTC. The gene calls are TRBV4-1 and TRBJ2-1; no clear D. This CDR3 has 13 residues. The germline V gene encodes CDR1 MGHRA and CDR2 YSYEKL. Trimming took off 4 bases at V and 4 bases at J, with 8 bases between the two ends.

CDR3 DNA sequence: TGTGCCAGCAGTTTTCGGGCGGGAACACAGGGGACCGGGGAGCTGTTTTTT. Its translation is CASSFRAGTQGTGELFF. The rearrangement links TRBV28 to TRBJ2-2, with a possible D match to TRBD1 (7 bases). CDR1 MDHEN and CDR2 SYDVKM come from the germline V gene. Trimming took 3 bases from V and 5 from J, leaving 19 bases between them. This CDR3 is built from 17 residues. Full variable domain (rest looked up from reference TRBV28 and TRBJ2-2): DVKVTQSSRYLVKRTGEKVFLECVQDMDHENMFWYRQDPGLGLRLIYFSYDVKMKEKGDIPEGYSVSREKKERFSLILESASTNQTSMYLCASSFRAGTQGTGELFFGEGSRLTVL.

The chain carries TRBV7-3 and TRBJ2-3; 7 positions agree with TRBD2. Trimming took 5 bases from V and 1 from J; bases not matched to a gene: 3. Germline CDR1 reads SGHTA; CDR2 reads FQGTGA. CDR3 length: 14 residues. CDR3 region: CASSLTSGTDTQYF. DNA of the CDR3: TGTGCCAGCAGCCTCACTAGCGGCACAGATACGCAGTATTTT.

The chain couples TRBV2 to TRBJ2-7; no firm D call. The V end was cut by 4 bases, the J end by 6 bases, with 16 bases between. This CDR3 is 14 amino acids long. Germline CDR1 and CDR2: SNHLY and FYNNEI. CDR3 amino acids: CASSVTRSPPEQYF. CDR3 nucleotide sequence: TGTGCCAGCAGTGTTACCAGGTCTCCCCCCGAGCAGTACTTC.

As for this clone: Other DNA sequences in the sample encode the same CDR3. This sequence joins TRBV29-1 and TRBJ2-3, with D possibly matching TRBD1 (6 bases). This CDR3 is 13 amino acids long. Between the trimmed V and J ends, which lost 1 base and 3 bases, there was a span of 8 bases. Germline assignment: CDR1 SQVTM and CDR2 ANQGSEA. DNA of the CDR3: TGCAGCGTTGAAGGGCAGGGGACAGATACGCAGTATTTT. Residues: CSVEGQGTDTQYF.

The chain is built from TRBV25-1 and TRBJ1-2; the match to TRBD1 covers 7 bases. The V and J ends lost 1 base and 5 bases, in that order; junction bases with no gene match: 4. This CDR3 is 14 amino acids long. Germline-derived CDR1 and CDR2 are MGHDK and SYGVNS. This chain's CDR3 is CASSEFDREYGYTF. The CDR3 DNA is TGTGCCAGCAGTGAATTCGACAGGGAGTATGGCTACACCTTC.

This chain uses TRBV14 with TRBJ2-5; TRBD2 is a possible D gene (5 bases). CDR1 is SGHDN and CDR2 is FVKESK in the germline V gene. Trimming pared 8 bases from V and 5 bases from J, leaving 12 bases between. The CDR3 contains 12 residues. Here the CDR3 DNA reads TGTGCCAGCTCGACCCGGAGGGAGACCCAGTACTTC. Residues: CASSTRRETQYF.

The rearrangement links TRBV11-2 to TRBJ2-1, with 10 nucleotides matching TRBD2. Germline V gene sequence: CDR1 SGHAT, CDR2 FQNNGV. The CDR3 extends over 17 amino acids. V gave up 5 bases and J gave up 7 bases; unmatched junction bases: 14. Written as DNA, the CDR3 is TGTGCCAGCAGCATGCCAAGCTCGGGACTAGCGATTAATGAGCAGTTCTTC. Protein sequence: CASSMPSSGLAINEQFF.

The V and J genes are TRBV3-1 (or the pseudogene TRBV3-2) and TRBJ1-1, with D perhaps TRBD1 (5 bases). Trimming cost V 0 bases and J 4 bases, with 12 bases left between them. Germline V gives CDR1 LGHDT, CDR2 YNNKEL (reference sequence). The CDR3 extends over 15 amino acids. CDR3 coding DNA: TGTGCCAGCAGCCAAGACCCCGCGGGGGGCACTGAAGCTTTCTTT. Translation: CASSQDPAGGTEAFF.

The chain has TRBV11-2 and TRBJ2-7; possible D gene TRBD2, 5 bases. This CDR3 contains 17 residues. Germline V lookup: CDR1 SGHAT, CDR2 FQNNGV. Trimming pared 0 bases from V and 2 bases from J, leaving 17 bases between. The CDR3, as DNA: TGTGCCAGCAGCTTAGATAAGTTAGGGCGGGCCACCTACGAGCAGTACTTC. It is translated as CASSLDKLGRATYEQYF. Supplemented by reference TRBV11-2 and TRBJ2-7, the full variable domain reads EAGVAQSPRYKIIEKRQSVAFWCNPISGHATLYWYQQILGQGPKLLIQFQNNGVVDDSQLPKDRFSAERLKGVDSTLKIQPAKLEDSAVYLCASSLDKLGRATYEQYFGPGTRLTVT.

J is TRBJ1-4 and V is TRBV4-2, with a possible D match to TRBD1 (5 bases). This CDR3 is 16 amino acids long. Per germline, CDR1 LGHNA and CDR2 YNFKEQ. Trimming shortened V by 0 bases and J by 7 bases, and 15 bases separated the two germline ends. CDR3 nucleotides: TGTGCCAGCAGCCAAGATAGTATTCAGGGTGTTGAAAAACTGTTTTTT. Residues: CASSQDSIQGVEKLFF.

The CDR3 loop reads CASSLRADYEQYF. The CDR3 region has the DNA TGTGCCAGCAGTCTCCGAGCCGACTACGAGCAGTACTTC. The V call is TRBV12-3 or TRBV12-4, the J call TRBJ2-7; no definite D call. The CDR3 totals 13 residues. V lost 5 bases to trimming and J lost 3 bases, with 11 bases between them.

The genes are TRBV28 and TRBJ1-1; 7 bases match TRBD1. Germline V lookup: CDR1 MDHEN, CDR2 SYDVKM. J lost 3 bases, V lost 2 bases, and 3 bases had no gene match. The CDR3 consists of 14 residues. The CDR3 sequence is CASSLDRDDTEAFF. As DNA, the CDR3 is TGTGCCAGCAGTTTAGACAGGGATGACACTGAAGCTTTCTTT.

The chain recombines TRBV19 with TRBJ1-4; D is unresolved. Looked up from germline, CDR1 is LNHDA and CDR2 is SQIVND (reference sequence). The CDR3 loop spans 14 amino acids. Trimming shortened V by 5 bases and J by 8 bases, and 15 bases separated the two germline ends. In nucleotides, the CDR3 is TGTGCCAGTAGTTGGAACCGGGCGGGGGAAAAACTGTTTTTT. Encoded protein: CASSWNRAGEKLFF.